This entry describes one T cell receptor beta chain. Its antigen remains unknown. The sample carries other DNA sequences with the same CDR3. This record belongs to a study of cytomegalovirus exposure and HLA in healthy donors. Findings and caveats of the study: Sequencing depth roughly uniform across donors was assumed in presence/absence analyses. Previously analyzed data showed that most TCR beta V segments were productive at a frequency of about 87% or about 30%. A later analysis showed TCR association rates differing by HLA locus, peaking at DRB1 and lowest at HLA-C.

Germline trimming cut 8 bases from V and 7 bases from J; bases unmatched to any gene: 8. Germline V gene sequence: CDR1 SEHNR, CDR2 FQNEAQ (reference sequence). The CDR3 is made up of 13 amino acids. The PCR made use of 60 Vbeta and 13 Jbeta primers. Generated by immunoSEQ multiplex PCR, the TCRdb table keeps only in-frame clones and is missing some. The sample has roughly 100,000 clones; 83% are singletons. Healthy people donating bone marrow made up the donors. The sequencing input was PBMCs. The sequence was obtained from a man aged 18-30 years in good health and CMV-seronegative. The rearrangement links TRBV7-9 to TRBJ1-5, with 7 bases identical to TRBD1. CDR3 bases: TGTGCCAGCTCGCGACAGGGTGGCCAGCCCCAGCATTTT. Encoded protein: CASSRQGGQPQHF. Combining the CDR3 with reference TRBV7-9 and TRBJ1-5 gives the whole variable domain DTGVSQNPRHKITKRGQNVTFRCDPISEHNRLYWYRQTLGQGPEFLTYFQNEAQLEKSRLLSDRFSAERPKGSFSTLEIQRTEQGDSAMYLCASSRQGGQPQHFGDGTRLSIL.